In its sample, the clone carrying this TCR beta chain was seen a few times. What it recognizes is unknown. The data stem from a study of cytomegalovirus exposure and HLA in healthy donors. General observations from the study: The presence/absence work took it that sequencing depth was about the same across donors. CMV serostatus stood as the only immune exposure information on hand. As a later analysis revealed, the rate of TCR association differed by HLA locus, with DRB1 most and HLA-C fewest.

Amplification used 60 Vbeta primers and 13 Jbeta primers. The assay was immunoSEQ multiplex PCR, and TCRdb's table has in-frame clones only and misses some. The table shows around 130,000 clones, with 80% occurring only once. Donors showed nominal health when sampled, although they likely had unrecorded immune exposures. The CDR3 has 14 amino acids. With 7 bases removed from V and 0 bases from J, the gap between germline ends came to 10 bases. Germline assignment: CDR1 LNHDA and CDR2 SQIVND (reference sequence). The chain employs TRBV19 and TRBJ1-5; D remains ambiguous. This clonotype originated in a woman aged 40 to 50 in good health and CMV-seronegative. The specimen was PBMCs. CDR3 sequence (DNA): TGTGCCAGTACCCCCCCAAATAGCAATCAGCCCCAGCATTTT. This sequence encodes CASTPPNSNQPQHF.